These T cell receptor beta chains were read from a single sample in a study of blood T cells in healthy people across ages. TCRdb re-derived calls from the 5' RACE reads in MiXCR, one entry per CDR3 protein. The table records 700,000 to 900,000 distinct CDR3 sequences, around 25% of them present only once. This sample also belongs to another study, concerning T cells of mothers and their children.

Sequencing was performed on blood. These receptors came from a boy under 18 in good health. CDR3s include the opening cysteine and the closing phenylalanine or tryptophan. A D gene is named only where the DNA matches it firmly. Size is omitted from some rows. Given values are once, few, many or a class for expanded clones.

v_gene: TRBV28
abundance: .
j_gene: TRBJ2-7
d_gene: .
CDR3nt: TGTGCCAGCAGGGGGGGCGAGGCAGGGAGCTCCTACGAGCAGTACTTC
CDR3aa: CASRGGEAGSSYEQYF

v_gene: TRBV7-8
abundance: .
j_gene: TRBJ1-4
d_gene: .
CDR3nt: TGTGCCAGCAGCTTAGGGCGGGGGACAACTAATGAAAAACTGTTTTTT
CDR3aa: CASSLGRGTTNEKLFF

v_gene: TRBV9
abundance: .
j_gene: TRBJ1-1
d_gene: .
CDR3nt: TGTGCCAGCAGCGCTGCAGGGTTCCCTGAAGCTTTCTTT
CDR3aa: CASSAAGFPEAFF

v_gene: TRBV7-9
abundance: .
j_gene: TRBJ2-5
d_gene: .
CDR3nt: TGTGCCAGCAGCTTTGAACTGCAAGAGACCCAGTACTTC
CDR3aa: CASSFELQETQYF

v_gene: TRBV2
abundance: .
j_gene: TRBJ2-7
d_gene: TRBD1
CDR3nt: TGTGCCAGCAGTGATGCCGGGACAGGGGGGGACGAGCAGTACTTC
CDR3aa: CASSDAGTGGDEQYF

v_gene: TRBV12-3/TRBV12-4
abundance: .
j_gene: TRBJ2-7
d_gene: TRBD2
CDR3nt: TGTGCCAGCAGTTTCTTGGCCAGCGGGACCCCCGAGCAGTACTTC
CDR3aa: CASSFLASGTPEQYF

v_gene: TRBV2
abundance: .
j_gene: TRBJ1-5
d_gene: .
CDR3nt: TGTGCCAGCAGGGAGGGCAGCCCAAATCAGCCCCAGCATTTT
CDR3aa: CASREGSPNQPQHF

v_gene: TRBV24-1
abundance: .
j_gene: TRBJ2-5
d_gene: .
CDR3nt: TGTGCCACCAGTGATCCCAACGGCATAGGGCCGGAGACCCAGTACTTC
CDR3aa: CATSDPNGIGPETQYF

v_gene: TRBV20-1
abundance: .
j_gene: TRBJ2-2
d_gene: .
CDR3nt: TGCAGTGCTAGAGTCGGGGGGAACACCGGGGAGCTGTTTTTT
CDR3aa: CSARVGGNTGELFF

v_gene: TRBV5-7
abundance: .
j_gene: TRBJ1-5
d_gene: .
CDR3nt: TGTGCCAGCAGCTTGTTCGTAGGGACTTATAGCAATCAGCCCCAGCATTTT
CDR3aa: CASSLFVGTYSNQPQHF

v_gene: TRBV7-9
abundance: .
j_gene: TRBJ1-1
d_gene: .
CDR3nt: TGTGCCAGCAGCTTACTACCAGAGAACACTGAAGCTTTCTTT
CDR3aa: CASSLLPENTEAFF

v_gene: TRBV6-8
abundance: .
j_gene: TRBJ2-7
d_gene: TRBD1
CDR3nt: TGTGCCAGCCGAACAAGGACAGGGGGTTCGAATAACGAGCAGTACTTC
CDR3aa: CASRTRTGGSNNEQYF

v_gene: TRBV6-1
abundance: .
j_gene: TRBJ2-7
d_gene: TRBD2
CDR3nt: TGTGCCAGCAGCTCCACTAGCGGTGGGGCCTACGAGCAGTACTTC
CDR3aa: CASSSTSGGAYEQYF

v_gene: TRBV4-2
abundance: few
j_gene: TRBJ2-1
d_gene: .
CDR3nt: TGTGCCAGCAGCCAAGATCCCAGGGTGAATCAGAATGAGCAGTTCTTC
CDR3aa: CASSQDPRVNQNEQFF

v_gene: TRBV7-9
abundance: .
j_gene: TRBJ1-2
d_gene: TRBD1
CDR3nt: TGTGCCAGCAGCTCTCGGGACAGGAGCCTTTATGGCTACACCTTC
CDR3aa: CASSSRDRSLYGYTF

v_gene: TRBV5-1
abundance: .
j_gene: TRBJ2-3
d_gene: .
CDR3nt: TGCGCCAGCAGCTTCCGGGACCAATCAACAGATACGCAGTATTTT
CDR3aa: CASSFRDQSTDTQYF

v_gene: TRBV5-5
abundance: few
j_gene: TRBJ1-1
d_gene: .
CDR3nt: TGTGCCAGCAGCTGGGAGGTAGACACTGAAGCTTTCTTT
CDR3aa: CASSWEVDTEAFF

v_gene: TRBV27
abundance: few
j_gene: TRBJ2-3
d_gene: TRBD2
CDR3nt: TGTGCCAGCAGTTTCTCAGCGGGGGGGTTCACGGATACGCAGTATTTT
CDR3aa: CASSFSAGGFTDTQYF

v_gene: TRBV3-1
abundance: .
j_gene: TRBJ1-1
d_gene: TRBD1
CDR3nt: TGTGCCAGCAGCCCAGGACAGGGATGGGACACTGAAGCTTTCTTT
CDR3aa: CASSPGQGWDTEAFF

v_gene: TRBV11-2
abundance: .
j_gene: TRBJ1-1
d_gene: TRBD1
CDR3nt: TGTGCCAGCAGCTCGGACAGGATGAACACTGAAGCTTTCTTT
CDR3aa: CASSSDRMNTEAFF

v_gene: TRBV4-1
abundance: many
j_gene: TRBJ2-7
d_gene: .
CDR3nt: TGCGCCAGCAGCCCTCGGCGTAGCTACGAGCAGTACTTC
CDR3aa: CASSPRRSYEQYF

v_gene: TRBV24-1
abundance: .
j_gene: TRBJ2-5
d_gene: .
CDR3nt: TGTGCCACCAGTGACCTGACTAGAGGCCAAGAGACCCAGTACTTC
CDR3aa: CATSDLTRGQETQYF

v_gene: TRBV10-3
abundance: .
j_gene: TRBJ1-4
d_gene: TRBD1
CDR3nt: TGTGCCATCAGGGGGACAGATACAACTAATGAAAAACTGTTTTTT
CDR3aa: CAIRGTDTTNEKLFF

v_gene: TRBV2
abundance: few
j_gene: TRBJ2-7
d_gene: .
CDR3nt: TGTGCCAGCAGGGCTGCGGGACGTTACTACGAGCAGTACTTC
CDR3aa: CASRAAGRYYEQYF

v_gene: TRBV7-9
abundance: few
j_gene: TRBJ1-2
d_gene: .
CDR3nt: TGTGCCAGCAGCTCCCCCGATGTTGGTATCGGCTATGGCTACACCTTC
CDR3aa: CASSSPDVGIGYGYTF

v_gene: TRBV5-1
abundance: .
j_gene: TRBJ2-7
d_gene: .
CDR3nt: TGCGCCAGCAGCTTGCGGCGAGGATACGAGCAGTACTTC
CDR3aa: CASSLRRGYEQYF

v_gene: TRBV18
abundance: .
j_gene: TRBJ1-1
d_gene: .
CDR3nt: TGTGCCAGCTCACCTTCTCAGTGGGGAAACACTGAAGCTTTCTTT
CDR3aa: CASSPSQWGNTEAFF

v_gene: TRBV19
abundance: .
j_gene: TRBJ1-2
d_gene: .
CDR3nt: TGTGCCAGTAGCCCCGGTCGAGGGCTACTTAACTATGGCTACACCTTC
CDR3aa: CASSPGRGLLNYGYTF

v_gene: TRBV29-1
abundance: few
j_gene: TRBJ1-4
d_gene: TRBD1
CDR3nt: TGCAGCGTTGAACAGGGGGGCTATGAAAAACTGTTTTTT
CDR3aa: CSVEQGGYEKLFF

v_gene: TRBV10-3
abundance: .
j_gene: TRBJ2-5
d_gene: TRBD1
CDR3nt: TGTGTCATCAGTGAAGGGGGACAGGAGACCCAGTACTTC
CDR3aa: CVISEGGQETQYF

v_gene: TRBV3-1
abundance: .
j_gene: TRBJ1-2
d_gene: .
CDR3nt: TGTGCCAGCAGCCAAGCGATAGGCCTGAACTATGGCTACACCTTC
CDR3aa: CASSQAIGLNYGYTF

v_gene: TRBV5-1
abundance: few
j_gene: TRBJ1-2
d_gene: .
CDR3nt: TGCGCCAGCAATCAGAGAGGGGTTTCAGTCGATGGCTACACCTTC
CDR3aa: CASNQRGVSVDGYTF

v_gene: TRBV20-1
abundance: .
j_gene: TRBJ2-5
d_gene: .
CDR3nt: TGCAGTGCCGGTGGCAGGGGTTGGCCAGAGACCCAGTACTTC
CDR3aa: CSAGGRGWPETQYF

v_gene: TRBV5-4
abundance: .
j_gene: TRBJ2-3
d_gene: TRBD1
CDR3nt: TGTGCCAGCAAGGGGGCGAGCACAGATACGCAGTATTTT
CDR3aa: CASKGASTDTQYF

v_gene: TRBV12-3/TRBV12-4
abundance: many
j_gene: TRBJ2-1
d_gene: TRBD1
CDR3nt: TGTGCCAGCAGTCCACGCAGGGGGCTGTACAATGAGCAGTTCTTC
CDR3aa: CASSPRRGLYNEQFF

v_gene: TRBV20-1
abundance: .
j_gene: TRBJ2-5
d_gene: .
CDR3nt: TGCAGTGCTAGAGAGCTTAGGGAGCAAGAGACCCAGTACTTC
CDR3aa: CSARELREQETQYF

v_gene: TRBV5-1
abundance: .
j_gene: TRBJ2-7
d_gene: .
CDR3nt: TGCGCCAGCAGCTCGCTGAGGGGGGGACAAACCTACGAGCAGTACTTC
CDR3aa: CASSSLRGGQTYEQYF

v_gene: TRBV5-1
abundance: few
j_gene: TRBJ2-2
d_gene: .
CDR3nt: TGCGCCAGCAGCCTCCCACCGCGGACCGTCGAGGCCGGGGAGCTGTTTTTT
CDR3aa: CASSLPPRTVEAGELFF

v_gene: TRBV20-1
abundance: .
j_gene: TRBJ2-3
d_gene: .
CDR3nt: TGCAGTGCACCTGGCCGCACAGATACGCAGTATTTT
CDR3aa: CSAPGRTDTQYF

v_gene: TRBV27
abundance: .
j_gene: TRBJ2-3
d_gene: TRBD2
CDR3nt: TGTGCCAGCAATATAGCGGGGGCAGATACGCAGTATTTT
CDR3aa: CASNIAGADTQYF

v_gene: TRBV5-5
abundance: .
j_gene: TRBJ2-3
d_gene: .
CDR3nt: TGTGCCAGCAGCTTCAGCCCCTCCGATACGCAGTATTTT
CDR3aa: CASSFSPSDTQYF

v_gene: TRBV5-6
abundance: few
j_gene: TRBJ2-7
d_gene: .
CDR3nt: TGTGCCAGCAGCTTAGGCAGGCGGATATACGAGCAGTACTTC
CDR3aa: CASSLGRRIYEQYF

v_gene: TRBV3-1
abundance: few
j_gene: TRBJ2-2
d_gene: .
CDR3nt: TGTGCCAGCAGCCACCGCCCCCTGGTGGGGGCGGTCACCGGGGAGCTGTTTTTT
CDR3aa: CASSHRPLVGAVTGELFF

v_gene: TRBV11-3
abundance: .
j_gene: TRBJ1-1
d_gene: .
CDR3nt: TGTGCCAGCAGCTTATCCCCTTCGAGCACTGAAGCTTTCTTT
CDR3aa: CASSLSPSSTEAFF

v_gene: TRBV5-1
abundance: few
j_gene: TRBJ1-4
d_gene: .
CDR3nt: TGCGCCAGCAGCTTAACGGAGAAGGCAACTAATGAAAAACTGTTTTTT
CDR3aa: CASSLTEKATNEKLFF

v_gene: TRBV10-1
abundance: few
j_gene: TRBJ2-7
d_gene: .
CDR3nt: TGCGCCAGCAGTGGAAGTCTAGTACGGGACGAGCAGTACTTC
CDR3aa: CASSGSLVRDEQYF

v_gene: TRBV12-5
abundance: .
j_gene: TRBJ2-7
d_gene: .
CDR3nt: TGTGCTAGTGGTTCCTTCGTTGGCGAGCAGTACTTC
CDR3aa: CASGSFVGEQYF

v_gene: TRBV9
abundance: .
j_gene: TRBJ2-2
d_gene: .
CDR3nt: TGTGCCAGCAGCGTAGGACAGGAGACCGGGGAGCTGTTTTTT
CDR3aa: CASSVGQETGELFF

v_gene: TRBV12-3/TRBV12-4
abundance: .
j_gene: TRBJ2-1
d_gene: .
CDR3nt: TGTGCCAGCAGTCTCAACCACAGGGATAATGAGCAGTTCTTC
CDR3aa: CASSLNHRDNEQFF